This T cell receptor (beta chain) was identified during a study of blood T cell repertoires in COVID-19 (TCRdb year 2020). About the investigation overall: Collaborator samples came from the United States, Italy and Spain and covered acute and convalescent phases of COVID-19. The material from the prospective study consisted of cDNA or gDNA derived from T cells, B-cell-depleted T cells, or PBMCs. The dataset comprised deeply sampled blood TCRbeta repertoires from subjects exposed to, actively infected with, or recovered from COVID-19. The repertoires were released in a freely available public database intended as a resource for research on the immune response to SARS-CoV-2. Samples came from the ongoing ImmuneRACE study (first 160 participants) plus 1,254 subjects from 6 global collaborators. Nearly every sample came with metadata listing a de-identified subject ID, COVID-19 status, age in years and sex. Where available, HLA class I and class II types were taken from metadata supplied by the sample provider and were not determined by assay-based typing.

The CDR3 goes from the cysteine to the phenylalanine over 16 residues. The only DNA kept is the CDR3, 48 bases in frame from the first base. Trimming accounts for 3 bases at V and 5 bases at J, while the number of junction bases matched to no gene is 12. CDR1 and CDR2 (SGHDT, YYEEEE) derive from the germline V gene. The immunoSEQ Assay, a bias-controlled multiplex PCR, was used to amplify TCRbeta CDR3 regions from genomic DNA. The original pipeline was this. Within the assay, amplification of reference gene primers was used to estimate how many nucleated cells each sample contained. To quantify the absolute abundance of each unique TCRbeta CDR3 rearrangement, sequence reads were collapsed and filtered. For each sample, productive Simpson clonality was calculated by taking the square root of Simpson's diversity index across productive rearrangements. TCRdb's version of the immuneACCESS table is confined to in-frame rearrangements and falls short of the full clone set. An unresolved V gene accounts for under half of the shortfall where checked; the remainder is of unknown origin. Clone size and the V and J calls come from that table; the DNA yielded D and trimming. The sample table contains fewer than 300,000 clones; only one count was recorded for 85% to 90% of them. 0.75% to 1% of the sample lies in the top ten.

Points on this clone: Its cognate antigen has yet to be identified. No base qualities exist here, and no much larger clone lies one base off it.

Samples from volunteer blood donors who had recovered from COVID-19 were contributed by a second Seattle source. The collaborating institutions used their own protocols to collect whole blood in K2EDTA tubes. For TCRbeta analysis, collaborator samples were shipped as frozen whole blood, as isolated PBMCs, or as DNA extracted from either sample type. Overall study outcomes, separate from this receptor: How much clinical and demographic metadata was included differed by source and by participant, and the metadata was provided uncurated.

The sequence was collected from a woman aged 40 to 50 who had recovered from COVID-19. The chain employs TRBV5-6 and TRBJ1-2, with TRBD1 identical over 8 junction bases. Sequences were obtained from peripheral blood. This receptor carries the CDR3 CASSSVWGRGQYGYTF. In nucleotide form, the sequence is TGTGCCAGCAGCTCGGTTTGGGGCAGGGGGCAATATGGCTACACCTTC.